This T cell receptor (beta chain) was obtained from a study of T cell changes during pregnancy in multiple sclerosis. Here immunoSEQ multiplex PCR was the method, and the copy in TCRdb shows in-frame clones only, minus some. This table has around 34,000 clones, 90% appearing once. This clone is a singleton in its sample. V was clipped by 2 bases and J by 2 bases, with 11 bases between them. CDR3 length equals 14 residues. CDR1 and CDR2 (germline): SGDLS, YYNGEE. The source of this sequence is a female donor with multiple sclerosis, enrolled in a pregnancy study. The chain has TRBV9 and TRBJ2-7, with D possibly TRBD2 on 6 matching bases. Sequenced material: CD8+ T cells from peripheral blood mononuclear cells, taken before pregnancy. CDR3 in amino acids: CASSVQGGPYEQYF. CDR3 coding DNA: TGTGCCAGCAGCGTTCAGGGAGGACCCTACGAGCAGTACTTC. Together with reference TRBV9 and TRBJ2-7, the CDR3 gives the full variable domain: DSGVTQTPKHLITATGQRVTLRCSPRSGDLSVYWYQQSLDQGLQFLIQYYNGEERAKGNILERFSAQQFPDLHSELNLSSLELGDSALYFCASSVQGGPYEQYFGPGTRLTVT.